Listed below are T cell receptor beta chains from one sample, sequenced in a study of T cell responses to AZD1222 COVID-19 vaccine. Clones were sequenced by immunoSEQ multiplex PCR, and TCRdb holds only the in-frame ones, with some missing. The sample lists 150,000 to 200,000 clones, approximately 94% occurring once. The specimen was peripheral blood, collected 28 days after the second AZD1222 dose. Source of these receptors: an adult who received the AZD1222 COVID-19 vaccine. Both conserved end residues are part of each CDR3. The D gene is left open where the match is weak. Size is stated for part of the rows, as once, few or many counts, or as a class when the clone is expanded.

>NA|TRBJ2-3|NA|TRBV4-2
TGTGCCAGCAGTCCCCGGGCCCACGGGCCTCGGAGCACAGATACGCAGTATTTT
CASSPRAHGPRSTDTQYF
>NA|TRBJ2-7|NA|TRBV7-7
TGTGCCAGCAGCCCAGGGACGGGTAGCTCCTACGAGCAGTACTTC
CASSPGTGSSYEQYF
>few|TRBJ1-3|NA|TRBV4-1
TGCGCCAGCAGCCGGGCTTCCTCGGGGATCTACTCTGGAAACACCATATATTTT
CASSRASSGIYSGNTIYF
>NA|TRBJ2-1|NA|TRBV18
TGTGCCAGCTCACCTGCGCTGAGAGGTCATGAGCAGTTCTTC
CASSPALRGHEQFF
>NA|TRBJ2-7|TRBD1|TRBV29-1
TGCAGCGTTGAAAGCCCGGGACAGTACCGCTACGAGCAGTACTTC
CSVESPGQYRYEQYF
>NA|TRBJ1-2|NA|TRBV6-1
TGTGCCAGCAGTGAACAAAGGGGGAGAGGGGCAGTTGGGTATGGCTACACCTTC
CASSEQRGRGAVGYGYTF
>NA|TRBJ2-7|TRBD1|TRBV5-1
TGCGCCAGCAGCGTGGGGACAGGGCTCCAGAGCTACTACGAGCAGTACTTC
CASSVGTGLQSYYEQYF
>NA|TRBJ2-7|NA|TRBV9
TGTGCCAGCAGCGTCGGGGTTCTAGGGGAGCAGTACTTC
CASSVGVLGEQYF
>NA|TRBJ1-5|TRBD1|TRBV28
TGTGCCAGCAGCCAACACCTCAGGGGGCCTGATCAGCCCCAGCATTTT
CASSQHLRGPDQPQHF
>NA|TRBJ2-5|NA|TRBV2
TGTGCCAGCAGTAGAGAGACCCAGTACTTC
CASSRETQYF
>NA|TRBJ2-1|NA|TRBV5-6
TGTGCCAGCAGAGCAGGGCAAAATGAGCAGTTCTTC
CASRAGQNEQFF
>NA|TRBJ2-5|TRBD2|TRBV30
TGTGCCTGGAGCCCCGGGACTAGTAACCAAGAGACCCAGTACTTC
CAWSPGTSNQETQYF
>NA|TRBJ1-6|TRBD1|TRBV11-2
TGTGCCAGCAGCTCGGGACAGCAAAATTCACCCCTCCACTTT
CASSSGQQNSPLHF
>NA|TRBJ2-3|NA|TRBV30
TGTGCCTGGAGTGCCTCACGGGGTACGCAGTATTTT
CAWSASRGTQYF
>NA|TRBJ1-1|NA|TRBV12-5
TGTGCTAGTGGTTTGATCCAGGGGCGGAACACTGAAGCTTTCTTT
CASGLIQGRNTEAFF
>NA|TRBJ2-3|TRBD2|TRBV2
TGTGCCAGCAGTGTAGCGGGAGATACGCAGTATTTT
CASSVAGDTQYF
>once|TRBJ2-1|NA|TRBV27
TGTGCCAGCTCGATAGCGGCGACCTACAATGAGCAGTTCTTC
CASSIAATYNEQFF
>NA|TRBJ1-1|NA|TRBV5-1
TGCGCCAGCAGGCTTGAATTTACAGGGAAGAACACTGAAGCTTTCTTT
CASRLEFTGKNTEAFF
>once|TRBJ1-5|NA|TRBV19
TGTGCCAGTACCGTAGGAAGGGGCAATCAGCCCCAGCATTTT
CASTVGRGNQPQHF
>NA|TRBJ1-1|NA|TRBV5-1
TGCGCCAGCAGCGAAGACAGTCTGAACACTGAAGCTTTCTTT
CASSEDSLNTEAFF
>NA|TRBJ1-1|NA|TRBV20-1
TGCAGTGCTAGTAAGGGGAACAGGGACACTGAAGCTTTCTTT
CSASKGNRDTEAFF
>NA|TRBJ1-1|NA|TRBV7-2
TGTGCCAGCAGCGCCCAGGGGTTTAGTAACACTGAAGCTTTCTTT
CASSAQGFSNTEAFF
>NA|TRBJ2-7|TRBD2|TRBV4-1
TGCGCCAGCAGCCAAGAGGGACTAGCTGGGGGGGAGCAGTACTTC
CASSQEGLAGGEQYF
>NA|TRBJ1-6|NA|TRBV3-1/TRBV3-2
TGTGCCAGCAGCCAACGGGAGCACTATAATTCACCCCTCCACTTT
CASSQREHYNSPLHF
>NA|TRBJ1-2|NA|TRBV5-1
TGCGCCAGCAGCTTGGTCGCCGAAGCCAGAGGCTACACCTTC
CASSLVAEARGYTF
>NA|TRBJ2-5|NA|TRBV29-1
TGCAGCGCCAACCCCTCGAGACGGTCTTGGCAAGAGACCCAGTACTTC
CSANPSRRSWQETQYF
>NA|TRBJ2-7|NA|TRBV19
TGTGCCAGTAGTAAGATCACCGGGACGGCGGTCTCCTACGAGCAGTACTTC
CASSKITGTAVSYEQYF
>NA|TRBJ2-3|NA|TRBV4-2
TGTGCCAGCAGCCAAGTAGATACGCAGTATTTT
CASSQVDTQYF
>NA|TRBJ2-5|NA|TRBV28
TGTGCCAGCACCACCCGAGGGGCAGGGGGAGGGACCCAGTACTTC
CASTTRGAGGGTQYF
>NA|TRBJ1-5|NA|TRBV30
TGTGCCTGGGGGGATTTTGGCAATCAGCCCCAGCATTTT
CAWGDFGNQPQHF
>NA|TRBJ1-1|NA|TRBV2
TGTGCCAGCAGTGAACCGATCCTGAACACTGAAGCTTTCTTT
CASSEPILNTEAFF
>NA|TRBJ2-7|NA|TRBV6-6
TGTGCCAGCAGTGACAGGATTCCATACTTC
CASSDRIPYF
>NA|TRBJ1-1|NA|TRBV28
TGTGCCAGCAGACCCGGCCAGTGGGGTGAAGCTTTCTTT
CASRPGQWGEAFF